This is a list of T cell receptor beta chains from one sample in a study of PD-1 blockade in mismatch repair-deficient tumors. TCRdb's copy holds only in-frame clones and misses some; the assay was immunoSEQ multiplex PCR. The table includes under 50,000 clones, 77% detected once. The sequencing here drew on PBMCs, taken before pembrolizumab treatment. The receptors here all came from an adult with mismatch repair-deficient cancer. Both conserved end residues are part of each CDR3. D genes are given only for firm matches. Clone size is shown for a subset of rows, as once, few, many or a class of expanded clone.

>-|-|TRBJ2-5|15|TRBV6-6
TGTGCCAGCAGTGACATAACCGGGATCCAAGAGACCCAGTACTTC
CASSDITGIQETQYF
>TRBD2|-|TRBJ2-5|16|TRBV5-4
TGTGCCAGCAGCTTCTCTAGCGGGAGGTCTGGAGAGACCCAGTACTTC
CASSFSSGRSGETQYF
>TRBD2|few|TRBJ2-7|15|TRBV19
TGTGCCAGTAGTGAACGACTAGCGGGAGTGGGTGAGCAGTACTTC
CASSERLAGVGEQYF
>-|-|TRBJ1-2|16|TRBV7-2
TGTGCCAGCAGCTCCCGGGACGGACTACATCCCTATGGCTACACCTTC
CASSSRDGLHPYGYTF
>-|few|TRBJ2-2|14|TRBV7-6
TGTGCCAGCAGCCTGTACTGGAACACCGGGGAGCTGTTTTTT
CASSLYWNTGELFF
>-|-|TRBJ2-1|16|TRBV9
TGTGCCAGCAGCGTAGGTTTGGGGAGCTCCTACAATGAGCAGTTCTTC
CASSVGLGSSYNEQFF
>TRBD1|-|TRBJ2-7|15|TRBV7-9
TGCGCCAGCAGCTATTCCGGGACAGGGGAATACGAGCAGTACTTC
CASSYSGTGEYEQYF
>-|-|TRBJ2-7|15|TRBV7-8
TGTGCCAGCAGCTCCTACGGGACGGTCGTCTACGAGCAGTACTTC
CASSSYGTVVYEQYF
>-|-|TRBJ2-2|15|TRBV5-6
TGTGCCAGCAGCTTGGAGTGGAATTACACCGGGGAGCTGTTTTTT
CASSLEWNYTGELFF
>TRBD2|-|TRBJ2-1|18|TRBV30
TGTGCCTGGAGTGCCCATTTGACTAGCGGGGGAGTTTACAATGAGCAGTTCTTC
CAWSAHLTSGGVYNEQFF
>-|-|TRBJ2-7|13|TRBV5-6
TGTGCCAGCAGCCCAGGACGGACCTACGAGCAGTACTTC
CASSPGRTYEQYF
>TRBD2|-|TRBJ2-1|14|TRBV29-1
TGCAGCGTTGGCACTAGCGGGAGTTACAATGAGCAGTTCTTC
CSVGTSGSYNEQFF